This TCR beta chain was documented in a study of shared clonotypes between healthy human individuals. Trimming took 6 bases from V and 14 from J; bases not matched to a gene: 20. The CDR3 consists of 15 residues. CDR1 is MDHEN and CDR2 is SYDVKM in the germline V gene. Several immunoSEQ 96-well plates shared each subset's DNA, each plate a replicate. Profiled with immunoSEQ multiplex PCR; TCRdb holds only in-frame clones, not every one. The data show 400,000 to 550,000 clones, about 80% seen once. V and J are TRBV28 and TRBJ2-3; 7 positions agree with TRBD1. The clonotype comes from a woman aged 40 to 50 in good health. Some clones in this sample may be carry-over from other donors' samples. Sequencing used PBMCs. CDR3 in DNA: TGTGCCAGCAGCAGGGGGACGGATACTATTTCAGATCCGTATTTT. The encoded protein is CASSRGTDTISDPYF.